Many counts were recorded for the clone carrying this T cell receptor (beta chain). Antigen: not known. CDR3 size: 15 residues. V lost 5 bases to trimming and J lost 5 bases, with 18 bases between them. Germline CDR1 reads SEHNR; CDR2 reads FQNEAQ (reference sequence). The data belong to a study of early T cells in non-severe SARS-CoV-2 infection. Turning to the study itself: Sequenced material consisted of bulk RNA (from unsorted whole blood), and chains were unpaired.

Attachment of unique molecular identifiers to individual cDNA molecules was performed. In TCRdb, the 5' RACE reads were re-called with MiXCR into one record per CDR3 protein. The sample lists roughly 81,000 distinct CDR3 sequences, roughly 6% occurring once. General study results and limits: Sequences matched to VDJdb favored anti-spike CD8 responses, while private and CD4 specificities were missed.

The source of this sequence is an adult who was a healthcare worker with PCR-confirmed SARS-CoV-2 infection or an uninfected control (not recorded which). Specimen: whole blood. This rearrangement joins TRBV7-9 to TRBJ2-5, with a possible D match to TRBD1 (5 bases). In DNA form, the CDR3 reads TGTGCCAGCAGCCCCAAGGGGTTGAACAGGGAGACCCAGTACTTC. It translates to CASSPKGLNRETQYF.